One T cell receptor (beta chain) is described in this entry. Its cognate antigen is unknown. TCRdb fed the 5' RACE reads into MiXCR, producing one record per CDR3 protein. In the table there are about 100,000 distinct CDR3 sequences, around 4.3% of which are singletons. Time point here: sample taken at primary tumor resection. The record originates from a study of spatial heterogeneity in lung cancer. General observations from the study: Mutation counts in tumors were tracked by counts of expanded intratumoral alpha and beta TCRs.

This CDR3 has 16 amino acids. V lost 4 bases and J lost 0, with 12 bases in between. Germline assignment: CDR1 LGHDT and CDR2 YNNKEL (reference sequence). The chain couples TRBV3-1 to TRBJ2-2, with D possibly TRBD2 on 6 matching bases. The clonotype originates from a male donor with early-stage non-small cell lung cancer. The sequenced sample was lung tumor tissue, obtained at surgery. The CDR3 loop reads CASSRLRGSNTGELFF. The CDR3 DNA is TGTGCCAGCAGCCGTCTTCGGGGGTCGAACACCGGGGAGCTGTTTTTT.